Below, 9 T cell receptor beta chains from the same sample are listed, as sequenced in a study of blood T cell repertoires in COVID-19. Assay used: immunoSEQ multiplex PCR; TCRdb lists only in-frame clones, some missing. The table records approximately 150,000 clones, roughly 80% of them present only once. Sequenced material: peripheral blood. All receptors come from a woman of 80 years or more with acute or convalescent COVID-19.

This sequence joins TRBV27 and TRBJ1-2; D gene ambiguous. The CDR3 is 11 residues long. Per the germline V gene, CDR1 is MNHEY and CDR2 is SMNVEV (reference sequence). Trimming stripped 7 bases from V and 5 bases from J, with 8 bases between. CDR3 in DNA: TGTGCCAGCATCCCCCAGTATGGCTACACCTTC. Translation gives CASIPQYGYTF.

The J gene is TRBJ1-4, the V gene TRBV4-1; TRBD1 agrees at 12 bases. J was trimmed by 7 bases and V by 4 bases; bases with no gene match: 13. The CDR3 spans 18 residues. The germline V gene has CDR1 MGHRA and CDR2 YSYEKL. The CDR3: CASSLLPGQGAAGEKLFF. CDR3 sequence (DNA): TGCGCCAGCAGCCTCCTACCGGGACAGGGGGCTGCGGGTGAAAAACTGTTTTTT.

J is TRBJ2-3 and V is TRBV29-1, with 7 bases that match TRBD2. Looked up from germline, CDR1 is SQVTM and CDR2 is ANQGSEA. The CDR3 sequence is 13 residues long. V shed 5 bases, J shed 1 base, and the junction held 3 bases outside the gene matches. The CDR3 protein is CSVSAGGTDTQYF. CDR3 sequence (DNA): TGCAGCGTTTCTGCGGGGGGCACAGATACGCAGTATTTT.

The V gene is TRBV10-2, the J gene TRBJ1-6; 10 bases align to TRBD1. This CDR3 has 16 residues. The germline gives CDR1 WSHSY, CDR2 SAAADI. V was pared by 6 bases and J by 10 bases, with 12 bases of the junction left unmatched. The CDR3 nucleotides are TGCGCCAGCAGCGCGACAGGGGGCCGCTTGGGATCACCCCTCCACTTT. Residues: CASSATGGRLGSPLHF.

The chain carries TRBV19 and TRBJ1-1; TRBD1 is a possible D gene (5 bases). This CDR3 is built from 13 residues. V lost 7 bases, J lost 5 bases, and 14 bases lay in between. Germline CDR1 LNHDA, CDR2 SQIVND (reference sequence). CDR3 bases: TGTGCCAGTAAGGTGCAGCGGGGGACTGAAGCTTTCTTT. Residues: CASKVQRGTEAFF. Complete variable domain (other parts from reference TRBV19 and TRBJ1-1): DGGITQSPKYLFRKEGQNVTLSCEQNLNHDAMYWYRQDPGQGLRLIYYSQIVNDFQKGDIAEGYSVSREKKESFPLTVTSAQKNPTAFYLCASKVQRGTEAFFGQGTRLTVV.

This chain connects TRBV7-8 to TRBJ2-7; 10 bases line up with TRBD1. Germline-derived CDR1 and CDR2 are SGHVS and FQNEAQ. There are 15 residues in the CDR3. The V and J ends lost 6 bases and 0 bases, in that order; junction bases with no gene match: 5. The CDR3 here is CASSWDRGHSYEQYF. The CDR3 DNA follows: TGTGCCAGCAGTTGGGACAGGGGACACTCCTACGAGCAGTACTTC.

The chain joins TRBV25-1 to TRBJ2-7, with TRBD1 matching over 8 bases. The CDR3 is 14 residues long. CDR1 and CDR2 (germline): MGHDK, SYGVNS. V lost 5 bases, J lost 4 bases, and 7 bases stayed unmatched. CDR3 residues: CASSPGRGLYEQYF. The CDR3 bases are TGTGCCAGCAGTCCCGGCAGGGGGCTATACGAGCAGTACTTC.

CDR3 sequence reads: CASSQGAGRSNTEAFF. CDR3 coding DNA: TGCGCCAGCAGCCAAGGAGCCGGGAGATCTAACACTGAAGCTTTCTTT. This chain links TRBV4-3 with TRBJ1-1, with D uncertain. The CDR3 runs 16 residues. V was clipped by 1 base and J by 2 bases, with 14 bases between them. Germline CDR1 is LGHNA and CDR2 is YSLEER.

The chain links TRBV19 to TRBJ1-2; D uncertain. This CDR3 is 14 amino acids long. Germline-derived CDR1 and CDR2 are LNHDA and SQIVND (reference sequence). V shed 6 bases and J shed 3 bases, with 14 bases lying between them. The CDR3 DNA is TGTGCCAGTAGCGTGGACGGCGGGGACTATGGCTACACCTTC. It codes for CASSVDGGDYGYTF.